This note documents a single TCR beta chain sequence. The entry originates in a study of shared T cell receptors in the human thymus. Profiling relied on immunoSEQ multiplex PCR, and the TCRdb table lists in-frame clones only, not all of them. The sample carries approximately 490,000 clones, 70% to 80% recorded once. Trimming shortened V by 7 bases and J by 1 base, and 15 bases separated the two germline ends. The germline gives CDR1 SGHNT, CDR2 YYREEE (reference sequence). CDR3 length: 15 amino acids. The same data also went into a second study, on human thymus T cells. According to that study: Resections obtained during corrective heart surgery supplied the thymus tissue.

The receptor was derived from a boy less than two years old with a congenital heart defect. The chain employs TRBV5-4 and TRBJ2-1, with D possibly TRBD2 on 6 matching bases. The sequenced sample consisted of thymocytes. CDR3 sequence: CASGLMGGSYNEQFF. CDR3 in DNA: TGTGCCAGCGGATTGATGGGGGGATCCTACAATGAGCAGTTCTTC.